This is a list of T cell receptor beta chains from one sample in a study of T-cell memory formation after mild COVID-19. TCRdb re-derived calls from the 5' RACE reads in MiXCR, one entry per CDR3 protein. The top ten hold around a fifth of the sample, which has 250,000 to 300,000 distinct CDR3 sequences, 15% to 20% seen once. Sequenced: PBMCs or a T cell subset sorted from them (not recorded which). These receptors all come from a man in his late teens or twenties who had mild COVID-19 (a few samples of this study predate the infection). Cell type and time point are not known. CDR3s include the opening cysteine and the closing phenylalanine or tryptophan. A D gene is named only where the DNA matches it firmly. Clone size is shown for a subset of rows, as once, few, many or a class of expanded clone.

D gene	clone size	J gene	V gene	CDR3 DNA	CDR3 protein
TRBD1	-	TRBJ2-5	TRBV20-1	TGCAGTGCTTCTCGGGACAGCCAAGAGACCCAGTACTTC	CSASRDSQETQYF
-	few	TRBJ1-3	TRBV7-8	TGTGCCAGCAGCCCCGTTTTTCAAGGGAGTGGAAACACCATATATTTT	CASSPVFQGSGNTIYF
-	few	TRBJ2-5	TRBV18	TGTGCCAGCTCACCACGGGATGAGACCCAGTACTTC	CASSPRDETQYF
-	-	TRBJ2-1	TRBV5-1	TGCGCCAGCGGGTCGGACCTAAGCTCCTACAATGAGCAGTTCTTC	CASGSDLSSYNEQFF
-	-	TRBJ1-6	TRBV5-1	TGCGCCAGCAGCTTGCGAGGGCAAGTCGGCAATTCACCCCTCCACTTT	CASSLRGQVGNSPLHF
TRBD2	many	TRBJ2-5	TRBV4-3	TGCGCCAGCAGCCAAGATCCTAGCGGGGGGGCCAGGGAGACCCAGTACTTC	CASSQDPSGGARETQYF
TRBD1	many	TRBJ2-7	TRBV5-6	TGTGCCAGCAGCACGTCAGGGGGCGAGAGAAGCTACGAGCAGTACTTC	CASSTSGGERSYEQYF
-	many	TRBJ2-3	TRBV2	TGTGCCAGCCCCCCAGGCGGCCCAGGAGATACGCAGTATTTT	CASPPGGPGDTQYF
-	few	TRBJ2-7	TRBV12-3/TRBV12-4	TGTGCCAGCAGGGACAAATACGAGCAGTACTTC	CASRDKYEQYF
-	-	TRBJ1-1	TRBV4-2	TGTGCCAGCAGCCAAGAATGGACAGCGAACACTGAAGCTTTCTTT	CASSQEWTANTEAFF
TRBD1	many	TRBJ1-6	TRBV6-5	TGTGCCAGCAGACCGACAGGGAGGAATTCACCCCTCCACTTT	CASRPTGRNSPLHF
-	-	TRBJ2-7	TRBV9	TGTGCCAGCAGCGTGGACGGATACGAGCAGTACTTC	CASSVDGYEQYF
TRBD2	few	TRBJ2-3	TRBV6-2/TRBV6-3	TGTGCCAGCAGTGGCATTCTAGCGGGGGCCTACACAGATACGCAGTATTTT	CASSGILAGAYTDTQYF
TRBD2	-	TRBJ2-2	TRBV6-2/TRBV6-3	TGTGCCAGCAGAACCCAAAGTAGCGGGGGCACCGGGGAGCTGTTTTTT	CASRTQSSGGTGELFF